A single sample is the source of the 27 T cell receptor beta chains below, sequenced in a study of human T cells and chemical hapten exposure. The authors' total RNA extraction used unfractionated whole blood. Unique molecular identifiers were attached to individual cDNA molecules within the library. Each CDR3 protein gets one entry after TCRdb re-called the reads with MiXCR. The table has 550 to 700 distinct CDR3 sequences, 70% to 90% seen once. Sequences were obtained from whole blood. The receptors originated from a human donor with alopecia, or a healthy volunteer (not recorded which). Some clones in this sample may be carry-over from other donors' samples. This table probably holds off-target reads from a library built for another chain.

The CDR3 sequence is CASSPRDRGPGGNEKLFF. In nucleotides, the CDR3 is TGCGCCAGCAGCCCCCGGGACAGGGGGCCCGGCGGGAATGAAAAACTGTTTTTT. The rearrangement links TRBV10-2 to TRBJ1-4; 12 bases fit TRBD1. Trimming at V came to 6 bases and at J to 5 bases, leaving 13 bases not matched to a gene. Germline loops: CDR1 WSHSY, CDR2 SAAADI. The CDR3 contains 18 residues.

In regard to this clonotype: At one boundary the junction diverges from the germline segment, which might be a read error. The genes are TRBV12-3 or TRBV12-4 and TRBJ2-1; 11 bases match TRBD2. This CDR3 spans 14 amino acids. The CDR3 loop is CASSLAGGYNEQFF. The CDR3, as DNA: TGTGCCAGCAGTCTAGCGGGAGGATACAATGAGCAGTTCTTC.

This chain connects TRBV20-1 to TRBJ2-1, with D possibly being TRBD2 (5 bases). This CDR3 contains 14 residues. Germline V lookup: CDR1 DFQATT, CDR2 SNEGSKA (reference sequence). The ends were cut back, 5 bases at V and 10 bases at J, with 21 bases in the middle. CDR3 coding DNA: TGCAGTGCTGATAGCGACCTGATTACAAGGGAGCAGTTCTTC. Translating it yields CSADSDLITREQFF.

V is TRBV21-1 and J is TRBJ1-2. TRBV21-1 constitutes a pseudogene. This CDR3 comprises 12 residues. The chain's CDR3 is CASSAQDDGYTF. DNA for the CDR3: TGTGCCAGCAGCGCACAAGACGATGGCTACACCTTC.

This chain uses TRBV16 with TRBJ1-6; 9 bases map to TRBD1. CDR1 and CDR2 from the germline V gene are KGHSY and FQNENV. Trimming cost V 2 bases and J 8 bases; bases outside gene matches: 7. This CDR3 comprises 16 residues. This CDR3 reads CASSQLQGAQDSPLHF. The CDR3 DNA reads TGTGCCAGCAGCCAACTACAGGGGGCGCAGGATTCACCCCTCCACTTT.

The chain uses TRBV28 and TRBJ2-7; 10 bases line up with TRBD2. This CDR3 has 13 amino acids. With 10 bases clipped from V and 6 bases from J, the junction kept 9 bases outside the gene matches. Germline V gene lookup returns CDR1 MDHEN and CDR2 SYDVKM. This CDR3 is CAIRAGGPGEQYF. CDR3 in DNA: TGTGCCATCCGAGCGGGAGGGCCGGGCGAGCAGTACTTC. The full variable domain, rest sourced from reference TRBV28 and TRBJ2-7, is DVKVTQSSRYLVKRTGEKVFLECVQDMDHENMFWYRQDPGLGLRLIYFSYDVKMKEKGDIPEGYSVSREKKERFSLILESASTNQTSMYLCAIRAGGPGEQYFGPGTRLTVT.

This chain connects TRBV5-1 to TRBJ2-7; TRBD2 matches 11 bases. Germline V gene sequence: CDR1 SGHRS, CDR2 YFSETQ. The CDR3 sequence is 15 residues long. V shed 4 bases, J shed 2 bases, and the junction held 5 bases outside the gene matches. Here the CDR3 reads CASSQRLAGPYEQYF. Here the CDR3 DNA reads TGCGCCAGCAGCCAGAGACTAGCGGGGCCCTACGAGCAGTACTTC.

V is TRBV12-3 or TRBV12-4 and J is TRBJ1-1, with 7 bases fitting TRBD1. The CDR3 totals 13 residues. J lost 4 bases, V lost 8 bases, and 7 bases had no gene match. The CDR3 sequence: CASLSGGGTEAFF. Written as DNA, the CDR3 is TGTGCCAGCCTCTCAGGGGGAGGCACTGAAGCTTTCTTT.

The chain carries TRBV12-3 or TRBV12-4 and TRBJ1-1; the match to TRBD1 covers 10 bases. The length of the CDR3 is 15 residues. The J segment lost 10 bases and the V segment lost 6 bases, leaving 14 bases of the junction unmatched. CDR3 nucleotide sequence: TGTGCCAGCAGCAGGACCGGGACAGGGGTTGCAGGAGCTTTCTTT. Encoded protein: CASSRTGTGVAGAFF.

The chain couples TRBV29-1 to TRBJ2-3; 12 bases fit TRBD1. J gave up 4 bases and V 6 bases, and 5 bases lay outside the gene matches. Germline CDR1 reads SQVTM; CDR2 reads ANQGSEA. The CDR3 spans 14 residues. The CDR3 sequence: CSVPGQGAADTQYF. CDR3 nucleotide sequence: TGCAGCGTACCGGGACAGGGGGCGGCAGATACGCAGTATTTT.

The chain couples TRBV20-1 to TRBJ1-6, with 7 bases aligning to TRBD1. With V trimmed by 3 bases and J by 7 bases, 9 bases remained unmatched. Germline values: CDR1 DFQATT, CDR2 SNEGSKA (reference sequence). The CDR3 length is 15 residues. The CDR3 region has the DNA TGCAGTGCTAGTATGGGAGGGGGCGGCAATTCACCCCTCCACTTT. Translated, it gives CSASMGGGGNSPLHF.

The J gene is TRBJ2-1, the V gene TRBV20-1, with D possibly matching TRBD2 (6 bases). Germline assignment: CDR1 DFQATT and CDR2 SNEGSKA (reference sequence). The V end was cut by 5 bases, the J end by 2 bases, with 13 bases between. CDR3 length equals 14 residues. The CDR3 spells CSAGTQSPYNEQFF. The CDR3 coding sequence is TGCAGTGCTGGGACTCAGAGCCCCTACAATGAGCAGTTCTTC.

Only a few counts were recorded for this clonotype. The CDR3 coding sequence is TGCAGCGTTGACGCCGGGACTAGCTACAATGAGCAGTTCTTC. Its protein is CSVDAGTSYNEQFF. The V gene is TRBV29-1, the J gene TRBJ2-1; the match to TRBD2 covers 8 bases. Losses at the gene ends were 3 bases for V and 3 bases for J; bases not matched to a gene: 4. The CDR3 covers 14 residues. Germline CDR1 and CDR2: SQVTM and ANQGSEA.

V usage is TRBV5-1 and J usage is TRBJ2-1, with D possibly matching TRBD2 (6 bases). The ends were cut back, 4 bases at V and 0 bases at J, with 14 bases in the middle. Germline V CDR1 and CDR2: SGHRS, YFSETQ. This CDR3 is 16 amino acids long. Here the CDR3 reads CASSQYVADSYNEQFF. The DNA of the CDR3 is TGCGCCAGCAGCCAATATGTAGCGGACTCCTACAATGAGCAGTTCTTC. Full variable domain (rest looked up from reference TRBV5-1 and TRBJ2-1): KAGVTQTPRYLIKTRGQQVTLSCSPISGHRSVSWYQQTPGQGLQFLFEYFSETQRNKGNFPGRFSGRQFSNSRSEMNVSTLELGDSALYLCASSQYVADSYNEQFFGPGTRLTVL.

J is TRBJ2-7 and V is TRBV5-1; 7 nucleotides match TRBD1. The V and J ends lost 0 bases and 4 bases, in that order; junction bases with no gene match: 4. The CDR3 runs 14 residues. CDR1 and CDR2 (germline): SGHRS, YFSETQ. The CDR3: CASSLEAGGYEQYF. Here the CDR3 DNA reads TGCGCCAGCAGCTTGGAGGCAGGGGGATACGAGCAGTACTTC.

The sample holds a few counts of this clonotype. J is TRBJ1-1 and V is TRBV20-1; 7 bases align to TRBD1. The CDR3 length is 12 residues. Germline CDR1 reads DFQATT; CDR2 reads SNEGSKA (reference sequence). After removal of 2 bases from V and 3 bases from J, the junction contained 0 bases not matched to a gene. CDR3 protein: CSARQGDTEAFF. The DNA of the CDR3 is TGCAGTGCTAGACAGGGGGACACTGAAGCTTTCTTT.

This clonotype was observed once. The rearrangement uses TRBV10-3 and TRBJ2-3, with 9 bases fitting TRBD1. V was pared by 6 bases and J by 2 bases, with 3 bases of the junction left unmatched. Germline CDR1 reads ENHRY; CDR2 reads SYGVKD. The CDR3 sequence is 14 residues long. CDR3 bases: TGTGCCATCAGGGGACAGGGATCCACAGATACGCAGTATTTT. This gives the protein CAIRGQGSTDTQYF.

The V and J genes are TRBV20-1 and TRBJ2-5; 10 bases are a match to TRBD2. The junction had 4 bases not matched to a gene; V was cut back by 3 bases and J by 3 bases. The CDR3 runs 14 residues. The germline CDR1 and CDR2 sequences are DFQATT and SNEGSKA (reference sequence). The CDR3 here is CSASGLAGEETQYF. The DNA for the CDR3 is TGCAGTGCTAGTGGGCTAGCGGGGGAAGAGACCCAGTACTTC.

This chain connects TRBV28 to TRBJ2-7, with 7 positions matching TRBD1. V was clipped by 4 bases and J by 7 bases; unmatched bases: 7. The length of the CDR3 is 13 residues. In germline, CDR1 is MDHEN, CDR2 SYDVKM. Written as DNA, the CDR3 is TGTGCCAGCAGTTGGACAGGCGTAAGGGAGCAGTACTTC. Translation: CASSWTGVREQYF.

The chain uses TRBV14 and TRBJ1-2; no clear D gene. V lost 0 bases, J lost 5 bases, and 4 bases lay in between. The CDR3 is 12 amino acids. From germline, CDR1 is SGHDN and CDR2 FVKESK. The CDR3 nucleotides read TGTGCCAGCAGCCAAGAATGGTATGGCTACACCTTC. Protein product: CASSQEWYGYTF. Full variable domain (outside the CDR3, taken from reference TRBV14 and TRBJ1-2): EAGVTQFPSHSVIEKGQTVTLRCDPISGHDNLYWYRRVMGKEIKFLLHFVKESKQDESGMPNNRFLAERTGGTYSTLKVQPAELEDSGVYFCASSQEWYGYTFGSGTRLTVV.

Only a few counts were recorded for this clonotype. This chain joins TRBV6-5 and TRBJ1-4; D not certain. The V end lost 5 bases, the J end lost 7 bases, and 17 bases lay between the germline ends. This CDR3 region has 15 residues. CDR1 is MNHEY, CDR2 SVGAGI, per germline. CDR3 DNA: TGTGCCAGCAGTGGAAGCCAGGTTTCTGGTGAAAAACTGTTTTTT. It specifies CASSGSQVSGEKLFF.

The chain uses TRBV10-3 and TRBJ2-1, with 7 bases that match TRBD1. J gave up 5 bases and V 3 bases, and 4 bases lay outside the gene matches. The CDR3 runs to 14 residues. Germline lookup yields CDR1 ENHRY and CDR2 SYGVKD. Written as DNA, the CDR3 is TGTGCCATCAGTGAACAGGGGCCCCACAATGAGCAGTTCTTC. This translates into CAISEQGPHNEQFF.

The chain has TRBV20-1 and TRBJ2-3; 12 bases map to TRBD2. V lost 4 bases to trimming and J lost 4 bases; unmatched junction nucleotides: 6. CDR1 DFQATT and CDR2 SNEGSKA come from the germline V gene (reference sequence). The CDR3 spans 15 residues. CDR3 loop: CSATSLAGGPDTQYF. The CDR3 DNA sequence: TGCAGTGCTACCTCGCTAGCGGGAGGGCCAGATACGCAGTATTTT.

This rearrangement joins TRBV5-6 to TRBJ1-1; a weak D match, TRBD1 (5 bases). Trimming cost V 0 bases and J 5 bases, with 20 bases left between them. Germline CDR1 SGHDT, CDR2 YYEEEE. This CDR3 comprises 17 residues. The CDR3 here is CASSLVGGRDPRTEAFF. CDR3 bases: TGTGCCAGCAGCTTGGTCGGGGGAAGGGATCCTCGGACTGAAGCTTTCTTT.

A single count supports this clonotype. In nucleotides, the CDR3 is TGCGCCAGCAGGGGACTAGCGGGAGGGGGAGCAGATACGCAGTATTTT. It yields the protein CASRGLAGGGADTQYF. The gene calls are TRBV10-2 and TRBJ2-3; TRBD2 matches 16 bases. J lost 4 bases, V lost 6 bases, and 4 bases had no gene match. CDR3 length equals 16 residues. The V gene's germline CDR1 is WSHSY and CDR2 SAAADI.

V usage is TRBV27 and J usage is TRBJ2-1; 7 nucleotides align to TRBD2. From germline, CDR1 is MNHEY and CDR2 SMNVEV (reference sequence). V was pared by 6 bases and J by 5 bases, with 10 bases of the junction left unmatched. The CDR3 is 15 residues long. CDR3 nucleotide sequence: TGTGCCAGCAGGGGGGGGAGGGCCTCTGACAATGAGCAGTTCTTC. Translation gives CASRGGRASDNEQFF.

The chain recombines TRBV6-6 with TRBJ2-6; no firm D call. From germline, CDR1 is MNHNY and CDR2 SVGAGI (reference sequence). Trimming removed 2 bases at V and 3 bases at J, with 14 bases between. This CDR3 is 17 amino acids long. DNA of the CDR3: TGTGCCAGCAGTTACGAGGAACGGCTCTTTGGGGCCAACGTCCTGACTTTC. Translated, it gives CASSYEERLFGANVLTF.